The rows below give T cell receptor beta chains drawn from one sample of a study of technical replicates of blood from a handful of donors. Assay used: immunoSEQ multiplex PCR; TCRdb lists only in-frame clones, some missing. The top ten clones hold over 0.25% of a sample with some 93,000 clones, roughly 96% of them seen once. Sequenced material: T cells isolated from PBMCs. These receptors all stem from a human donor in good health. The CDR3 runs from the conserved cysteine through the conserved F or W. Each record gives: clone size, V gene, CDR3 protein. Rows give clone size only sometimes, using once, few, many, or a class for an expanded clone.

clone size: few; V gene: TRBV2; CDR3 protein: CASSEYGGDSPLHF
clone size: NA; V gene: TRBV9; CDR3 protein: CASSSRGLSGETQYF
clone size: once; V gene: TRBV5-4; CDR3 protein: CASSLQQGAVASYTF
clone size: NA; V gene: TRBV5-5; CDR3 protein: CASSEPGVDYTF
clone size: NA; V gene: TRBV5-1; CDR3 protein: CASSLGGQGSLLLGQYF
clone size: NA; V gene: TRBV14; CDR3 protein: CASSQGDRGLYHTEAFF
clone size: NA; V gene: TRBV6-9; CDR3 protein: CASSYVTSGSPETQYF
clone size: NA; V gene: TRBV19; CDR3 protein: CASSAGQAYEQYF
clone size: NA; V gene: TRBV5-1; CDR3 protein: CASSGGTSGRGWDYEQYF
clone size: NA; V gene: TRBV4-2; CDR3 protein: CASSPTGGAETEAFF